One and the same sample provided the 21 T cell receptor beta chains below, sequenced in a study of T cell responses to AZD1222 COVID-19 vaccine. Here immunoSEQ multiplex PCR was the method, and the copy in TCRdb shows in-frame clones only, minus some. The sample holds approximately 150,000 clones; 80% to 95% are singletons and the top ten take about 1.9%. Here the sequenced sample was peripheral blood, taken 28 days after the second AZD1222 dose. These receptors were obtained from an adult who received the AZD1222 COVID-19 vaccine.

The genes are TRBV12-5 and TRBJ1-2, with D possibly being TRBD1 (6 bases). The germline V and J ends were trimmed by 2 bases and 8 bases, with 15 bases remaining between them. Germline lookup yields CDR1 LGHNT and CDR2 FRNRAP. This CDR3 is 14 amino acids long. The CDR3: CASGLIGQFAGYTF. CDR3 coding DNA: TGTGCTAGTGGTTTGATCGGACAGTTCGCGGGCTACACCTTC.

The V call is TRBV6-5, the J call TRBJ2-2; 10 positions match TRBD1. Germline lookup yields CDR1 MNHEY and CDR2 SVGAGI. This CDR3 is built from 15 residues. The V gene end was trimmed by 7 bases and the J gene end by 5 bases; junction bases not matched to a gene: 7. CDR3 sequence (DNA): TGTGCCAGCACAAGACAGGGGGCGAGTACCGGGGAGCTGTTTTTT. Its translation: CASTRQGASTGELFF.

The J gene is TRBJ1-3, the V gene TRBV7-2; weak D call: TRBD1 (5 bases). Germline V gene data show CDR1 as SGHTA and CDR2 as FQGNSA. V lost 5 bases, J lost 9 bases, and 20 bases lay in between. This CDR3 has 15 amino acids. The CDR3 loop reads CASSPGLPGDGTIYF. CDR3 nucleotides: TGTGCCAGCAGCCCGGGACTTCCCGGGGACGGCACCATATATTTT.

The chain has TRBV6-5 and TRBJ2-7; 9 positions agree with TRBD2. The CDR3 is made up of 15 amino acids. Germline CDR1 MNHEY, CDR2 SVGAGI. V was pared by 2 bases and J by 6 bases, with 8 bases of the junction left unmatched. The chain's CDR3 is CASSYGGGAQREQYF. CDR3 in DNA: TGTGCCAGCAGTTACGGCGGGGGGGCTCAACGCGAGCAGTACTTC.

This sequence joins TRBV7-2 and TRBJ2-4, with D perhaps TRBD1 or TRBD2 (5 bases each). Trimming took off 2 bases at V and 0 bases at J, with 17 bases between the two ends. The CDR3 runs to 18 residues. Per germline, CDR1 SGHTA and CDR2 FQGNSA. CDR3 residues: CASSLWGMADLAKNIQYF. CDR3 bases: TGTGCCAGCAGCTTATGGGGGATGGCGGATCTAGCCAAAAACATTCAGTACTTC.

Here the CDR3 reads CASSPGQGPNQPQHF. CDR3 DNA: TGTGCCAGCAGCCCCGGACAGGGGCCTAATCAGCCCCAGCATTTT. This rearrangement joins TRBV6-6 to TRBJ1-5, with 9 bases identical to TRBD1. CDR3 length: 15 residues. Germline CDR1 MNHNY, CDR2 SVGAGI (reference sequence). The junction had 7 bases not matched to a gene; V was cut back by 6 bases and J by 4 bases.

The rearrangement links TRBV4-3 to TRBJ1-2; D is perhaps TRBD1 (5 bases). There are 16 residues in the CDR3. Trimming took off 4 bases at V and 0 bases at J, with 15 bases between the two ends. Germline V gene sequence: CDR1 LGHNA, CDR2 YSLEER. CDR3 sequence (DNA): TGCGCCAGCAGCCGGTCAGACAGAACCCCTAACTATGGCTACACCTTC. This gives the protein CASSRSDRTPNYGYTF.

The J gene is TRBJ2-1, the V gene TRBV4-1; the D call may be TRBD1 or TRBD2 (5 bases each). Germline values: CDR1 MGHRA, CDR2 YSYEKL. The CDR3 has 16 residues. With 0 bases removed from V and 0 bases from J, the gap between germline ends came to 9 bases. The CDR3 coding sequence is TGCGCCAGCAGCCAAGAGGAGGACAACTCCTACAATGAGCAGTTCTTC. Translation: CASSQEEDNSYNEQFF.

This clone is a singleton in its sample. This rearrangement joins TRBV5-6 to TRBJ1-4, with a possible D match to TRBD1 (6 bases). Germline loops: CDR1 SGHDT, CDR2 YYEEEE. The CDR3 spans 14 residues. V was clipped by 2 bases and J by 7 bases, with 12 bases between them. The CDR3 here is CASSLRGGVEKLFF. As DNA, the CDR3 is TGTGCCAGCAGCTTACGAGGGGGGGTTGAAAAACTGTTTTTT.

This sequence joins TRBV6-2 or TRBV6-3 and TRBJ2-5; tentative D call: TRBD2 (7 bases). Germline-derived CDR1 and CDR2 are MNHEY and SVGEGT. CDR3 length equals 15 residues. With 1 base removed from V and 4 bases from J, the gap between germline ends came to 13 bases. The CDR3 region has the DNA TGTGCCAGCAGTTACTGGGGGGGCCTCGGAGAGACCCAGTACTTC. Its protein product is CASSYWGGLGETQYF.

This clone was seen more than once but under ten times. The chain carries TRBV4-1 and TRBJ1-5; D is ambiguous. The V end lost 0 bases, the J end lost 7 bases, and 10 bases lay between the germline ends. CDR3 length equals 14 residues. Germline CDR1 reads MGHRA; CDR2 reads YSYEKL. Written as DNA, the CDR3 is TGCGCCAGCAGCCAAGAGGGAACTTTGCAGCCCCAGCATTTT. Its translation is CASSQEGTLQPQHF.

V usage is TRBV24-1 and J usage is TRBJ2-1; TRBD1 might be the D (8 bases). V was pared by 4 bases and J by 4 bases, with 19 bases between. This CDR3 has 17 amino acids. Germline lookup yields CDR1 KGHDR and CDR2 SFDVKD. For the CDR3, the DNA is TGTGCCACCAGTGACCCCAACAGGGGGGGACCTTACAATGAGCAGTTCTTC. Translating it yields CATSDPNRGGPYNEQFF.

The chain links TRBV24-1 to TRBJ2-5; 7 bases align to TRBD1. The germline gives CDR1 KGHDR, CDR2 SFDVKD. Unmatched junction bases numbered 7, after V lost 4 bases and J lost 6 bases. The CDR3 runs to 14 residues. DNA of the CDR3: TGTGCCACCAGTGACTCTAGACAGGGCAAGACCCAGTACTTC. Encoded protein: CATSDSRQGKTQYF.

The chain recombines TRBV19 with TRBJ1-5; maybe TRBD1 (5 bases). The ends were cut back, 8 bases at V and 5 bases at J, with 16 bases in the middle. This CDR3 has 14 amino acids. Germline V lookup: CDR1 LNHDA, CDR2 SQIVND (reference sequence). The CDR3 nucleotides are TGTGCCAGTCTTGGACTCTCGGGGGATCAGCCCCAGCATTTT. This gives the protein CASLGLSGDQPQHF.

The sample holds one count of this clone. The rearrangement links TRBV4-3 to TRBJ2-2; perhaps TRBD1 as D (7 bases). Germline V gene data show CDR1 as LGHNA and CDR2 as YSLEER. V was pared by 0 bases and J by 5 bases, with 10 bases between. This CDR3 has 15 residues. CDR3 nucleotide sequence: TGCGCCAGCAGCCAAGAGGGGGGACAGACCGGGGAGCTGTTTTTT. It codes for CASSQEGGQTGELFF.

The genes are TRBV7-9 and TRBJ2-5; TRBD1 agrees at 8 bases. In germline, CDR1 is SEHNR, CDR2 FQNEAQ (reference sequence). With 6 bases clipped from V and 5 bases from J, the junction kept 5 bases outside the gene matches. This CDR3 has 13 residues. The CDR3 protein is CASRSQGVETQYF. CDR3 nucleotides: TGTGCCAGCAGGTCACAGGGGGTCGAGACCCAGTACTTC. Full variable domain (rest looked up from reference TRBV7-9 and TRBJ2-5): DTGVSQNPRHKITKRGQNVTFRCDPISEHNRLYWYRQTLGQGPEFLTYFQNEAQLEKSRLLSDRFSAERPKGSFSTLEIQRTEQGDSAMYLCASRSQGVETQYFGPGTRLLVL.

In nucleotides, the CDR3 is TGTGCCAGCAGCCCAGGGACTAGCGATTGGGATACGCAGTATTTT. Translated: CASSPGTSDWDTQYF. J is TRBJ2-3 and V is TRBV5-6, with 10 bases aligning to TRBD2. The CDR3 runs 15 residues. The V gene's germline CDR1 is SGHDT and CDR2 YYEEEE. The V segment lost 4 bases and the J segment 6 bases; nucleotides outside the gene matches: 8. Variable domain in full (rest from reference TRBV5-6 and TRBJ2-3): DAGVTQSPTHLIKTRGQQVTLRCSPKSGHDTVSWYQQALGQGPQFIFQYYEEEERQRGNFPDRFSGHQFPNYSSELNVNALLLGDSALYLCASSPGTSDWDTQYFGPGTRLTVL.

This clone appeared a few times. The chain carries TRBV19 and TRBJ1-4, with D maybe TRBD1 (5 bases). This CDR3 comprises 18 residues. Trimming removed 6 bases from V and 0 bases from J, with 20 bases in between. Germline values: CDR1 LNHDA, CDR2 SQIVND (reference sequence). CDR3 coding DNA: TGTGCCAGTAGCCGCGAGGGGAGACAGACCTCAACTAATGAAAAACTGTTTTTT. Protein: CASSREGRQTSTNEKLFF.

The J gene is TRBJ2-2, the V gene TRBV7-9, with D unclear. CDR3 length: 14 residues. Looked up from germline, CDR1 is SEHNR and CDR2 is FQNEAQ (reference sequence). V lost 5 bases, J lost 8 bases, and 15 bases lay in between. The CDR3 is CASSLVAWGGELFF. The CDR3, as DNA: TGTGCCAGCAGCCTGGTCGCCTGGGGTGGGGAGCTGTTTTTT.

The chain carries TRBV30 and TRBJ1-1, with unresolved D. The CDR3 length is 13 residues. Trimming removed 0 bases at V and 6 bases at J, with 11 bases between. Germline V gene lookup returns CDR1 GTSNPN and CDR2 SVGIG (reference sequence). CDR3 coding DNA: TGTGCCTGGAGTGTTAAGGGCTCCGCTGAAGCTTTCTTT. Amino acids: CAWSVKGSAEAFF.

The J gene is TRBJ1-2, the V gene TRBV9, with D maybe TRBD1 (5 bases). The CDR3 length is 13 residues. Germline CDR1 and CDR2: SGDLS and YYNGEE. Deletions cut 3 bases from V and 4 bases from J, with 10 bases between. Here the CDR3 reads CASSADTFYGYTF. The CDR3 nucleotides are TGTGCCAGCAGCGCGGACACATTCTATGGCTACACCTTC.